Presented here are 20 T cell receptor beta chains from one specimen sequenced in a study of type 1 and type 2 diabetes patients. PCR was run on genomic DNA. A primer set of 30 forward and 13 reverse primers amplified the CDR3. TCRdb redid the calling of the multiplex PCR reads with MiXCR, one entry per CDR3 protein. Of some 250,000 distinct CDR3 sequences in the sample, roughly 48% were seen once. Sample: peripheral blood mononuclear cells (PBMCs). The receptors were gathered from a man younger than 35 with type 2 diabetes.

In nucleotides, the CDR3 is TGTGCCAGCAGCTTTAATCAGGGGTCGAGCACAGATACGCAGTATTTT. This encodes CASSFNQGSSTDTQYF. This chain connects TRBV7-6 to TRBJ2-3; weak D call: TRBD1 (6 bases). Per the germline V gene, CDR1 is SGHVS and CDR2 is FNYEAQ. The V gene lost 3 bases and the J gene lost 0 bases, with 13 bases spanning the gap. This CDR3 comprises 16 residues. The whole variable domain, filled in from reference TRBV7-6 and TRBJ2-3, reads GAGVSQSPRYKVTKRGQDVALRCDPISGHVSLYWYRQALGQGPEFLTYFNYEAQQDKSGLPNDRFSAERPEGSISTLTIQRTEQRDSAMYRCASSFNQGSSTDTQYFGPGTRLTVL.

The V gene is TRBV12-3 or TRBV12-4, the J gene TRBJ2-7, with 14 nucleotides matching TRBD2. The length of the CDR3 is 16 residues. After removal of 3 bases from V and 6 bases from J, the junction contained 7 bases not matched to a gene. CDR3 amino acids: CASSFLGLAGAGEQYF. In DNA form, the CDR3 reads TGTGCCAGCAGTTTCCTGGGACTAGCGGGAGCTGGCGAGCAGTACTTC.

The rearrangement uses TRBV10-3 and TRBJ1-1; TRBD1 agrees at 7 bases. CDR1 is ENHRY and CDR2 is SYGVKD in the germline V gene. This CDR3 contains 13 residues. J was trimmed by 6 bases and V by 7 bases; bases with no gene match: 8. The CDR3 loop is CAITKTGRAEAFF. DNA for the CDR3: TGTGCCATCACCAAGACAGGGAGAGCTGAAGCTTTCTTT.

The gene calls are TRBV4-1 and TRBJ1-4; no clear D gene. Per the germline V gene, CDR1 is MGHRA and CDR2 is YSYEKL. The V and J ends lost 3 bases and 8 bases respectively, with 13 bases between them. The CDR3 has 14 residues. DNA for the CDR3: TGCGCCAGCAGCCACGGCCGGCTACAGGAAAAACTGTTTTTT. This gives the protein CASSHGRLQEKLFF.

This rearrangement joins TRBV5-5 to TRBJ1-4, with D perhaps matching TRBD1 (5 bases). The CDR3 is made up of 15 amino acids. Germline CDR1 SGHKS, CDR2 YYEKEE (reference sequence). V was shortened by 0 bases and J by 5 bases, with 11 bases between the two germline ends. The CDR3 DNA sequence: TGTGCCAGCAGCTTGGCGGCAGGGCTCAATGAAAAACTGTTTTTT. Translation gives CASSLAAGLNEKLFF.

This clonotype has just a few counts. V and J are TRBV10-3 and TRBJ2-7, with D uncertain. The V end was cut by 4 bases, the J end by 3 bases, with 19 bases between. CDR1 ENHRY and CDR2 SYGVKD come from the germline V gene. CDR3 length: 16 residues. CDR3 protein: CAISGSHTIYSYEQYF. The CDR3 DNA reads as TGTGCCATCAGTGGGTCACACACTATTTACAGCTACGAGCAGTACTTC.

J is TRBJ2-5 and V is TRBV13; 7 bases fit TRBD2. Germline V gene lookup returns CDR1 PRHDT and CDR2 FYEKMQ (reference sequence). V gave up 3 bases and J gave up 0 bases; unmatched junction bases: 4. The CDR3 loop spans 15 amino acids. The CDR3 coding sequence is TGTGCCAGCAGCTTGGGCGGGGGAGACCAAGAGACCCAGTACTTC. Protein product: CASSLGGGDQETQYF.

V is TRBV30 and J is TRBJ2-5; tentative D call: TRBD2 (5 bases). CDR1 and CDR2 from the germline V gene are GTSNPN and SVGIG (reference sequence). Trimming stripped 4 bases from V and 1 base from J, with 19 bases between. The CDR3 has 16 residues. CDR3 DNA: TGTGCCTGGACCCGACAAATCGGGGTAGCCCAAGAGACCCAGTACTTC. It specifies CAWTRQIGVAQETQYF.

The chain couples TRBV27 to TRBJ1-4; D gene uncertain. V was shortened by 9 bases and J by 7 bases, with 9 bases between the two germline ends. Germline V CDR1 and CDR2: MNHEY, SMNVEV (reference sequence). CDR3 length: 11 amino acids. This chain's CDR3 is CASSIGEKLFF. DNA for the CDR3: TGTGCCAGTAGTATTGGTGAAAAACTGTTTTTT.

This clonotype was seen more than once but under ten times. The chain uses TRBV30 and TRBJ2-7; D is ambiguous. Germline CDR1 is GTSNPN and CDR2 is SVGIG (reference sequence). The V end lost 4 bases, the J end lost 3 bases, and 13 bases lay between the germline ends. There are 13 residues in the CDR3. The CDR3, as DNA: TGTGCCTGGACCCCCGGTGCAGTCTACGAGCAGTACTTC. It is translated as CAWTPGAVYEQYF. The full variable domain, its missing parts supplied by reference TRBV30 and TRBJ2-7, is SQTIHQWPATLVQPVGSPLSLECTVEGTSNPNLYWYRQAAGRGLQLLFYSVGIGQISSEVPQNLSASRPQDRQFILSSKKLLLSDSGFYLCAWTPGAVYEQYFGPGTRLTVT.

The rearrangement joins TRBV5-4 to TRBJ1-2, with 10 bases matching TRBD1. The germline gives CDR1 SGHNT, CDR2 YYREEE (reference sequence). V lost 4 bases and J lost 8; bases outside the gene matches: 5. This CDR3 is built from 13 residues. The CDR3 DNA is TGTGCCAGCAGCATAGGGACAGGGGCCGGCTACACCTTC. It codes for CASSIGTGAGYTF.

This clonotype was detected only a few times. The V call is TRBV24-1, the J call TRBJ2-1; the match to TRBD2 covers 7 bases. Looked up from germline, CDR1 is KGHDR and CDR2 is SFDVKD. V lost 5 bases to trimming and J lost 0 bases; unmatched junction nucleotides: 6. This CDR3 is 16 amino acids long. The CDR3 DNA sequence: TGTGCCACCAGTGGGGGAGGGGAGGCCTCCTACAATGAGCAGTTCTTC. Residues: CATSGGGEASYNEQFF.

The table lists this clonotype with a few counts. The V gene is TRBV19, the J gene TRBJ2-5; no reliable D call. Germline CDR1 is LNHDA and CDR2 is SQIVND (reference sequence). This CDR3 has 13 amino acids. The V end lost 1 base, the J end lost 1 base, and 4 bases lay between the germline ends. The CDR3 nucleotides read TGTGCCAGTAGTATAGTCCCCCAAGAGACCCAGTACTTC. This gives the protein CASSIVPQETQYF.

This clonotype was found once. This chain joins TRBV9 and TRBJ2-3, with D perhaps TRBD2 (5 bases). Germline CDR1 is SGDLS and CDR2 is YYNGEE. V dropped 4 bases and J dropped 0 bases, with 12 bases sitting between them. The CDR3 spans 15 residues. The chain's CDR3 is CASSLLGSSTDTQYF. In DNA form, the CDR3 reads TGTGCCAGCAGCTTACTAGGCAGTAGCACAGATACGCAGTATTTT.

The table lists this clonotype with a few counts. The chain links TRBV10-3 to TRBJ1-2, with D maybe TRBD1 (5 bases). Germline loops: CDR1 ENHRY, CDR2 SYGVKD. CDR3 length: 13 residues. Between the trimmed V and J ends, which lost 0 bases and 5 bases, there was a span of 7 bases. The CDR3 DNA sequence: TGTGCCATCAGTGAGTCGGGGGGATATGGCTACACCTTC. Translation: CAISESGGYGYTF.

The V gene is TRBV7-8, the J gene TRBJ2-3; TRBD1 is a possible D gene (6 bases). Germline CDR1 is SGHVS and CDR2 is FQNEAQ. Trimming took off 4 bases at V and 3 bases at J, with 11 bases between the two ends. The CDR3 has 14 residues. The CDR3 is CASSSYRETDTQYF. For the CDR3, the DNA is TGTGCCAGCAGCTCATACAGGGAGACAGATACGCAGTATTTT.

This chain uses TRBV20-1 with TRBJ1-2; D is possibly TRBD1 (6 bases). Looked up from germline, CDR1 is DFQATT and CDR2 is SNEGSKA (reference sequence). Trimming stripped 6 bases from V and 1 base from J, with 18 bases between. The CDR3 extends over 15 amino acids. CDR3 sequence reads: CSANRDTFFNYGYTF. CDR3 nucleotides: TGCAGTGCGAACCGGGACACCTTCTTTAACTATGGCTACACCTTC.

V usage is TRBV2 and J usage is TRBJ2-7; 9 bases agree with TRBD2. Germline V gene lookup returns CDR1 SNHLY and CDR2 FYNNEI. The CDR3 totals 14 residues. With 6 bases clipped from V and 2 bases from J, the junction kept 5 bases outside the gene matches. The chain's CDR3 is CASSAGGPTYEQYF. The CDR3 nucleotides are TGTGCCAGCAGCGCGGGGGGGCCCACCTACGAGCAGTACTTC.

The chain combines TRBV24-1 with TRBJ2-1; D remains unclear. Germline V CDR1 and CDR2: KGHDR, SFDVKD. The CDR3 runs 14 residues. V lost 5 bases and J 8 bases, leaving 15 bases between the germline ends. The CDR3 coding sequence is TGTGCCACCAGTGCCAACGGTCTGGACGATGAGCAGTTCTTC. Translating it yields CATSANGLDDEQFF.

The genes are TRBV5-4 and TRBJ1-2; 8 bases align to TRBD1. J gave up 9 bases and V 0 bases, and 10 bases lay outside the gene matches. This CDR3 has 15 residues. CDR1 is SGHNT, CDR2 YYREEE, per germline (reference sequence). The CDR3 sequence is CASSLVTGGSARYTF. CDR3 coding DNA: TGTGCCAGCAGCTTGGTAACAGGGGGTAGTGCTCGCTACACCTTC.